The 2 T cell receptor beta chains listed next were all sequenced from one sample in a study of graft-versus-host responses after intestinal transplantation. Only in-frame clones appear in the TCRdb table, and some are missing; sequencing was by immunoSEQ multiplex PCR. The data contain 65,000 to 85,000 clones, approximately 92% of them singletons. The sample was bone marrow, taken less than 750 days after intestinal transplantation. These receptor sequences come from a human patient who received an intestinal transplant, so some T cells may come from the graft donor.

CDR3 sequence: CASSQGYGDSNQPQHF. CDR3 DNA: TGCGCCAGCAGCCAAGGCTACGGGGATAGCAATCAGCCCCAGCATTTT. The chain recombines TRBV4-1 with TRBJ1-5; D gene unclear. Germline V CDR1 and CDR2: MGHRA, YSYEKL. The CDR3 loop spans 16 amino acids. Between the trimmed V and J ends, which lost 1 base and 0 bases, there was a span of 10 bases.

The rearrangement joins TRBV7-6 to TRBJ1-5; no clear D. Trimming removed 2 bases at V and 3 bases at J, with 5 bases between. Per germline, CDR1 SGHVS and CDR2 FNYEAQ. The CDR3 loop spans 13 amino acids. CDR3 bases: TGTGCCAGCAGCTTAAATGACAATCAGCCCCAGCATTTT. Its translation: CASSLNDNQPQHF.